Listed here are 30 T cell receptor beta chains from one sample, sequenced in a study of metastatic and nonmetastatic thyroid tumors (dated by TCRdb to 2018 to 2021). Library preparation employed PCR. Sequenced using an Illumina HiSeq 4000. TCRdb handled the public reads itself, with Q25 trimming in fastp and clone calling in MiXCR, and kept productive beta chains. For this sample there are about 18,000 clones; under 35% appear just once. Roughly 13% of the sample is taken by the ten largest. No treatment had been received by any patient before thyroid surgery. Source material: tumor tissue. The source of these receptors is a female donor with papillary thyroid cancer or a benign thyroid nodule (not recorded which). Some clones in this sample may be carry-over from other donors' samples.

This clone was counted a few times. V gene TRBV12-3 or TRBV12-4 combines with J gene TRBJ1-3, with D unresolved. V was clipped by 6 bases and J by 0 bases, with 6 bases between them. This CDR3 is 13 amino acids long. DNA of the CDR3: TGTGCCAGCAGACAGACCTCTGGAAACACCATATATTTT. It specifies CASRQTSGNTIYF.

This clone appeared many times. The chain carries TRBV7-9 and TRBJ2-3; D gene unclear. From germline, CDR1 is SEHNR and CDR2 FQNEAQ (reference sequence). V lost 5 bases to trimming and J lost 2 bases, with 14 bases between them. This CDR3 is built from 15 residues. The DNA of the CDR3 is TGTGCCAGCAGCCCGAAATGGACCAACACAGATACGCAGTATTTT. Translated, it gives CASSPKWTNTDTQYF.

Of note for this clone: Likely a read error: the CDR3 ends without its conserved phenylalanine or tryptophan. It is unclear where the CDR3 begins or ends on the DNA, so no DNA is shown, and the CDR3 is as TCRdb lists it. This rearrangement joins TRBV9 to TRBJ2-4; the table's D call TRBD1 went unverified against the DNA. The CDR3 spans 9 amino acids, including both terminal residues. In germline, CDR1 is SGDLS, CDR2 YYNGEE. The CDR3 protein is CASSVPAGG.

The rearrangement joins TRBV5-6 to TRBJ1-6, with D tentatively TRBD1 (6 bases). Looked up from germline, CDR1 is SGHDT and CDR2 is YYEEEE. V was trimmed by 4 bases and J by 8 bases, leaving 19 bases between them. This CDR3 has 16 amino acids. CDR3 bases: TGTGCCAGCAGCAACGCAGGGGCTGGGTTTTATTCACCCCTCCACTTT. Amino acids: CASSNAGAGFYSPLHF.

By share, this clone counts as medium-sized. This chain connects TRBV5-1 to TRBJ1-1; tentative D call: TRBD1 (5 bases). Germline CDR1 SGHRS, CDR2 YFSETQ. V dropped 4 bases and J dropped 3 bases, with 19 bases sitting between them. The CDR3 runs 16 residues. CDR3 in DNA: TGCGCCAGCAGCCGAAACCCGACAGATATCTACACTGAAGCTTTCTTT. Residues: CASSRNPTDIYTEAFF. The whole variable domain, remainder taken from reference TRBV5-1 and TRBJ1-1, is KAGVTQTPRYLIKTRGQQVTLSCSPISGHRSVSWYQQTPGQGLQFLFEYFSETQRNKGNFPGRFSGRQFSNSRSEMNVSTLELGDSALYLCASSRNPTDIYTEAFFGQGTRLTVV.

The V call is TRBV6-6, the J call TRBJ2-5, with a weak D call TRBD1 (5 bases). The CDR3 extends over 15 amino acids. V lost 2 bases and J lost 1, with 11 bases in between. Germline CDR1 MNHNY, CDR2 SVGAGI (reference sequence). The CDR3 here is CASSYTTGPQETQYF. CDR3 in DNA: TGTGCCAGCAGTTACACTACAGGTCCCCAAGAGACCCAGTACTTC.

V and J are TRBV11-2 and TRBJ2-3; D may match TRBD1 or TRBD2 (6 bases each). V shed 6 bases and J shed 3 bases, with 10 bases lying between them. Germline values: CDR1 SGHAT, CDR2 FQNNGV. There are 13 residues in the CDR3. Written as DNA, the CDR3 is TGTGCCAGCAGACAGGGAGGAACAGATACGCAGTATTTT. Translating gives CASRQGGTDTQYF.

CDR3 DNA sequence: TGCGCCAGCCGAGCCCCTTTAGCGGGAGGCCCTAGCGGGGAGCTGTTTTTT. Protein product: CASRAPLAGGPSGELFF. The chain is built from TRBV5-1 and TRBJ2-2, with 10 bases that match TRBD2. V gave up 7 bases and J gave up 7 bases; unmatched junction bases: 16. The CDR3 is 17 residues long. Germline-derived CDR1 and CDR2 are SGHRS and YFSETQ.

This clone counts as medium-sized. One junction end does not reproduce the germline sequence, and a read error may be involved. The J gene is TRBJ1-2, the V gene TRBV12-3 or TRBV12-4; D perhaps matches TRBD1 (5 bases). This CDR3 region has 12 residues. CDR3 residues: CASSLDGGKAFF. CDR3 in DNA: TGTGCCAGCAGTTTAGACGGGGGTAAAGCTTTCTTC.

This clone showed up just a few times. The rearrangement links TRBV6-2 or TRBV6-3 to TRBJ1-1; maybe TRBD1 (6 bases). The CDR3 is 15 amino acids. Trimming shortened V by 0 bases and J by 10 bases, and 18 bases separated the two germline ends. Germline lookup yields CDR1 MNHEY and CDR2 SVGEGT. The CDR3 region has the DNA TGTGCCAGCAGTTACTCAATGACAGGTAGGAACGGAGCTTTCTTT. Translated, it gives CASSYSMTGRNGAFF.

This clone was seen a single time. The chain recombines TRBV20-1 with TRBJ2-3; no definite D call. The germline V gene encodes CDR1 DFQATT and CDR2 SNEGSKA (reference sequence). The CDR3 is 15 amino acids. The V end was cut by 0 bases, the J end by 0 bases, with 10 bases between. For the CDR3, the DNA is TGCAGTGCTAGAGATCTCCGAATTAGCACAGATACGCAGTATTTT. This encodes CSARDLRISTDTQYF.

About this clone: The same CDR3 also results from other DNA sequences found in this sample. The V gene is TRBV7-2, the J gene TRBJ1-2; D gene ambiguous. The ends were cut back, 1 base at V and 4 bases at J, with 10 bases in the middle. From germline, CDR1 is SGHTA and CDR2 FQGNSA. This CDR3 comprises 14 residues. The CDR3 loop reads CASSLGGSSYGYTF. In nucleotides, the CDR3 is TGTGCCAGCAGCTTAGGGGGTAGTTCCTATGGCTACACCTTC.

This clone showed up many times. The chain carries TRBV9 and TRBJ2-7, with TRBD2 as a possible D gene (6 bases). CDR3 length equals 15 residues. The V end was cut by 0 bases, the J end by 5 bases, with 15 bases between. Germline CDR1 reads SGDLS; CDR2 reads YYNGEE. The CDR3 sequence: CASSVEYGREDEQYF. CDR3 DNA: TGTGCCAGCAGCGTAGAGTACGGGAGAGAGGACGAGCAGTACTTC.

This chain joins TRBV5-1 and TRBJ2-7; 10 bases fit TRBD1. V lost 4 bases to trimming and J lost 6 bases; unmatched junction nucleotides: 7. Germline CDR1 SGHRS, CDR2 YFSETQ. The CDR3 consists of 14 residues. In DNA, the CDR3 is TGCGCCAGCAGCCCGACAGGGGGCCGGCTCGAGCAGTACTTC. Amino acids: CASSPTGGRLEQYF.

The rearrangement links TRBV19 to TRBJ2-1; TRBD2 aligns across 12 bases. Germline V gene sequence: CDR1 LNHDA, CDR2 SQIVND (reference sequence). This CDR3 comprises 14 residues. The V segment lost 7 bases and the J segment 4 bases; nucleotides outside the gene matches: 2. CDR3 sequence reads: CASMTSGSYNEQFF. The CDR3 region has the DNA TGTGCCAGTATGACTAGCGGGAGTTACAATGAGCAGTTCTTC.

CDR3 amino acids: CASSLSSEQFF. CDR3 in DNA: TGTGCCAGCAGCTTATCGAGTGAGCAGTTCTTC. The chain combines TRBV7-8 with TRBJ2-1; D not resolved. This CDR3 comprises 11 residues. Germline V CDR1 and CDR2: SGHVS, FQNEAQ. Between the trimmed V and J ends, which lost 2 bases and 9 bases, there was a span of 5 bases.

This clone was seen a few times. This chain links TRBV11-2 with TRBJ2-6; D is uncertain. This CDR3 is 17 amino acids long. CDR1 is SGHAT, CDR2 FQNNGV, per germline. Trimming removed 2 bases from V and 0 bases from J, with 11 bases in between. The CDR3 reads CASSLLPVVSGANVLTF. CDR3 nucleotides: TGTGCCAGCAGCTTACTGCCGGTGGTCTCTGGGGCCAACGTCCTGACTTTC.

This clone was seen a handful of times. Being one base from a much bigger clone, this may be a read error. In the same sample, other DNA sequences code for this CDR3. The chain joins TRBV28 to TRBJ1-2; no clear D gene. The CDR3 length is 14 residues. The ends were cut back, 5 bases at V and 8 bases at J, with 18 bases in the middle. The germline gives CDR1 MDHEN, CDR2 SYDVKM. CDR3 region: CASSILPGTKGYTF. The CDR3 coding sequence is TGTGCCAGCAGTATACTACCGGGAACCAAGGGCTACACCTTC.

This clone was seen a handful of times. The V gene is TRBV28, the J gene TRBJ1-1; D remains ambiguous. Germline lookup yields CDR1 MDHEN and CDR2 SYDVKM. The V gene lost 9 bases and the J gene lost 0 bases, with 5 bases spanning the gap. The CDR3 covers 11 residues. The CDR3 here is CASKVNTEAFF. The CDR3 DNA reads TGTGCCAGTAAGGTGAACACTGAAGCTTTCTTT.

The genes are TRBV7-3 and TRBJ2-3; D is perhaps TRBD1 or TRBD2 (5 bases each). The length of the CDR3 is 14 residues. V dropped 6 bases and J dropped 0 bases, with 10 bases sitting between them. CDR1 SGHTA and CDR2 FQGTGA come from the germline V gene. The CDR3 reads CASRGTESTDTQYF. The CDR3 DNA sequence: TGTGCCAGCAGGGGGACGGAAAGCACAGATACGCAGTATTTT.

In its sample, this clone was seen many times. The V gene is TRBV4-2, the J gene TRBJ2-2; no firm D call. The germline V gene has CDR1 LGHNA and CDR2 YNFKEQ. The V gene lost 1 base and the J gene lost 2 bases, with 8 bases spanning the gap. The CDR3 loop spans 15 amino acids. This chain's CDR3 is CASSQGTGNTGELFF. The CDR3 DNA reads as TGTGCCAGCAGCCAAGGTACTGGAAACACCGGGGAGCTGTTTTTT.

The chain combines TRBV4-2 with TRBJ1-2, with TRBD1 identical over 10 bases. The CDR3 covers 15 residues. CDR1 is LGHNA and CDR2 is YNFKEQ in the germline V gene. With V trimmed by 1 base and J by 7 bases, 6 bases remained unmatched. The CDR3 coding sequence is TGTGCCAGCAGCCAAGGGGACAGGGGTGAGTCTGGCTACACCTTC. It codes for CASSQGDRGESGYTF.

The sample holds a few counts of this clone. The V and J genes are TRBV10-1 and TRBJ1-1; no firm D call. Looked up from germline, CDR1 is WNHNN and CDR2 is SYGVQD (reference sequence). Trimming took off 3 bases at V and 3 bases at J, with 8 bases between the two ends. This CDR3 is 13 amino acids long. As DNA, the CDR3 is TGCGCCAGCAGTGACTCGAGGTACACTGAAGCTTTCTTT. This codes for CASSDSRYTEAFF.

The rearrangement uses TRBV20-1 and TRBJ1-6; perhaps TRBD1 as D (6 bases). The germline V and J ends were trimmed by 6 bases and 8 bases, with 17 bases remaining between them. The CDR3 has 14 residues. In germline, CDR1 is DFQATT, CDR2 SNEGSKA (reference sequence). In DNA form, the CDR3 reads TGCAGTGCCGGGGGGCAGGGGACTCATTCACCCCTCCACTTT. Amino acids: CSAGGQGTHSPLHF.

This rearrangement joins TRBV5-6 to TRBJ2-1; 7 bases line up with TRBD2. The CDR3 length is 15 residues. Unmatched junction bases numbered 2, after V lost 0 bases and J lost 2 bases. Germline CDR1 is SGHDT and CDR2 is YYEEEE. The CDR3 sequence is CASSLVSGPYNEQFF. CDR3 bases: TGTGCCAGCAGCTTGGTTAGCGGGCCCTACAATGAGCAGTTCTTC. Using reference TRBV5-6 and TRBJ2-1 for the parts outside the CDR3, the full variable domain is DAGVTQSPTHLIKTRGQQVTLRCSPKSGHDTVSWYQQALGQGPQFIFQYYEEEERQRGNFPDRFSGHQFPNYSSELNVNALLLGDSALYLCASSLVSGPYNEQFFGPGTRLTVL.

This clone came up many times. The chain employs TRBV6-2 or TRBV6-3 and TRBJ1-1; D gene ambiguous. V lost 2 bases and J lost 2, with 9 bases in between. CDR1 is MNHEY and CDR2 is SVGEGT in the germline V gene. This CDR3 has 14 residues. Written as DNA, the CDR3 is TGTGCCAGCAGTTACACCCGGGCAAACACTGAAGCTTTCTTT. Its translation: CASSYTRANTEAFF.

The V and J genes are TRBV15 and TRBJ2-1, with D perhaps matching TRBD2 (5 bases). CDR3 size: 15 residues. The V end lost 5 bases, the J end lost 3 bases, and 14 bases lay between the germline ends. The germline V gene has CDR1 LNHNV and CDR2 YYDKDF (reference sequence). For the CDR3, the DNA is TGTGCCACCAGCGATCCGGCGGGTGTCTACAATGAGCAGTTCTTC. It is translated as CATSDPAGVYNEQFF.

This clone showed up just a few times. The V and J genes are TRBV29-1 and TRBJ1-1; weak D call: TRBD1 (5 bases). Trimming took off 1 base at V and 0 bases at J, with 6 bases between the two ends. CDR1 is SQVTM and CDR2 is ANQGSEA in the germline V gene. CDR3 length: 13 amino acids. The CDR3 loop is CSVEAGMNTEAFF. CDR3 DNA sequence: TGCAGCGTTGAAGCAGGGATGAACACTGAAGCTTTCTTT.

This clone was observed at least ten times. This chain links TRBV11-3 with TRBJ2-1; D is perhaps TRBD1 (5 bases). Germline V lookup: CDR1 SGHNT, CDR2 YENEEA. The CDR3 loop spans 12 amino acids. The V and J ends lost 4 bases and 7 bases respectively, with 8 bases between them. The CDR3 loop reads CASSSDRNEQFF. The CDR3 DNA is TGTGCCAGCAGCTCAGACAGAAATGAGCAGTTCTTC.

This clone has just a few counts. This chain connects TRBV2 to TRBJ1-2; no reliable D call. The germline V and J ends were trimmed by 0 bases and 5 bases, with 1 base remaining between them. Per germline, CDR1 SNHLY and CDR2 FYNNEI. CDR3 size: 11 residues. The CDR3 DNA reads as TGTGCCAGCAGTGAAGCGTATGGCTACACCTTC. Translated, it gives CASSEAYGYTF.